Listed below are T cell receptor beta chains from one sample, sequenced in a study of HIV-infected patients and healthy controls. TCRdb redid the calling of the 5' RACE reads with MiXCR, one entry per CDR3 protein. The table lists roughly 22,000 distinct CDR3 sequences, about 8.7% of them singletons, with approximately 4.2% in the top ten. Source material: blood. These receptors were collected from an adult in good health. Each CDR3 is given with its conserved first and last residue. The D gene is left open where the match is weak. Rows give clone size only sometimes, using once, few, many, or a class for an expanded clone.

D gene	clone size	V gene	J gene	CDR3 protein	CDR3 DNA
.	many	TRBV20-1	TRBJ2-7	CSASDDASYEQYF	TGCAGTGCTAGCGATGATGCTAGCTACGAGCAGTACTTC
TRBD2	many	TRBV6-5	TRBJ2-7	CASRVSRDYHYEQYF	TGTGCCAGCCGAGTTTCGAGGGACTACCACTACGAGCAGTACTTC
.	few	TRBV19	TRBJ2-3	CASSRRGPPDTQYF	TGTGCCAGTAGTCGGCGGGGCCCCCCAGATACGCAGTATTTT
TRBD1	medium-sized	TRBV7-2	TRBJ2-3	CASKWTGTDTQYF	TGTGCCAGCAAGTGGACAGGGACAGATACGCAGTATTTT
.	many	TRBV5-1	TRBJ1-3	CASSLYAGSGNTIYF	TGCGCCAGCAGCTTGTATGCGGGCTCTGGAAACACCATATATTTT
.	.	TRBV7-2	TRBJ1-1	CASSLVRTEAFF	TGTGCCAGCAGCTTAGTCAGAACTGAAGCTTTCTTT
.	many	TRBV11-2	TRBJ2-3	CASSSIRTRPRDTQYF	TGTGCCAGCAGCTCAATCAGGACTCGACCCCGAGATACGCAGTATTTT
TRBD1	few	TRBV7-6	TRBJ1-5	CASSPDRGFGQPQHF	TGTGCCAGCAGCCCGGACAGGGGGTTCGGTCAGCCCCAGCATTTT
.	many	TRBV18	TRBJ2-3	CASSPIMYAGNLLHTDTQYF	TGTGCCAGCTCACCAATCATGTATGCGGGGAACCTTCTACACACAGATACGCAGTATTTT
.	many	TRBV28	TRBJ2-7	CASSLVGGLGLRNF	TGTGCCAGCAGTTTGGTAGGGGGATTGGGGTTAAGGAACTTC
TRBD2	many	TRBV20-1	TRBJ2-7	CSARGASYEQYF	TGCAGTGCGCGGGGGGCCTCCTACGAGCAGTACTTC
.	many	TRBV5-1	TRBJ2-5	CASSLAIGTGQETQYF	TGCGCCAGCAGCTTGGCCATCGGGACCGGGCAAGAGACCCAGTACTTC
.	many	TRBV12-3/TRBV12-4	TRBJ1-2	CASRDRASSRGYTF	TGTGCCAGCAGAGACCGGGCCTCTAGTAGGGGCTACACCTTC
.	many	TRBV21-1	TRBJ1-2	CASSKAVEGNYGYTF	TGTGCCAGCAGCAAAGCGGTGGAGGGTAACTATGGCTACACCTTC
.	many	TRBV11-2	TRBJ1-5	CASSLDPGISQPQHF	TGTGCCAGCAGCTTAGATCCCGGAATCTCACAGCCCCAGCATTTT
.	many	TRBV5-1	TRBJ2-5	CASSPGVAEETQYF	TGCGCCAGCAGCCCAGGAGTCGCCGAAGAGACCCAGTACTTC
.	medium-sized	TRBV12-3/TRBV12-4	TRBJ1-2	CASSSPEGLGHGYTF	TGTGCCAGCAGTTCTCCAGAGGGTTTGGGACATGGCTACACCTTC
.	.	TRBV7-2	TRBJ2-4	CASSPARPPLAKNIQYF	TGTGCCAGCAGCCCCGCAAGGCCGCCGCTAGCCAAAAACATTCAGTACTTC
TRBD1	medium-sized	TRBV19	TRBJ2-3	CASQLLGGRDTQYF	TGTGCCAGCCAGCTCCTAGGGGGCAGAGATACGCAGTATTTT
TRBD1	.	TRBV6-5	TRBJ1-4	CASRPRDSLGKLFF	TGTGCCAGCAGGCCCAGGGACAGCCTGGGAAAACTGTTTTTT
.	.	TRBV13	TRBJ1-4	CASSLNTGSEKLFF	TGTGCCAGCAGCTTAAATACAGGGAGTGAAAAACTGTTTTTT
TRBD1	many	TRBV7-9	TRBJ2-4	CASSMDRAQNIQYF	TGTGCCAGCAGCATGGACAGGGCCCAAAACATTCAGTACTTC
.	many	TRBV12-3/TRBV12-4	TRBJ1-5	CASSLDNNQPQHF	TGTGCCAGCAGTTTAGACAACAATCAGCCCCAGCATTTT
TRBD1	few	TRBV7-2	TRBJ2-1	CASSAGQGLFYNEQFF	TGTGCCAGCAGCGCGGGACAGGGGCTGTTCTACAATGAGCAGTTCTTC
TRBD2	many	TRBV6-6	TRBJ2-7	CASTGSGGSSYEQYF	TGTGCCAGCACCGGATCGGGGGGTAGCTCCTACGAGCAGTACTTC
.	.	TRBV19	TRBJ1-1	CASTPQEFAEAFF	TGTGCCAGTACCCCCCAGGAGTTCGCTGAAGCTTTCTTT
TRBD1	many	TRBV29-1	TRBJ1-2	CSPGTGARPNYGYTF	TGCAGCCCTGGGACAGGGGCGAGACCAAACTATGGCTACACCTTC
.	medium-sized	TRBV12-3/TRBV12-4	TRBJ2-1	CASITAGQGTYNEQFF	TGTGCCAGCATAACCGCCGGGCAGGGTACCTACAATGAGCAGTTCTTC
.	.	TRBV6-4	TRBJ1-2	CASRDSLKADGYTF	TGTGCCTCTCGGGACTCCCTGAAGGCGGATGGCTACACCTTC
TRBD2	.	TRBV3-1	TRBJ2-7	CASSQLAGVGEQYF	TGTGCCAGCAGCCAACTAGCGGGGGTTGGGGAGCAGTACTTC
.	many	TRBV12-3/TRBV12-4	TRBJ1-1	CASSFQGTEAFF	TGTGCCAGCAGTTTTCAGGGAACTGAAGCTTTCTTT
.	many	TRBV7-9	TRBJ1-1	CASSFTRGGTEAFF	TGTGCCAGCAGCTTTACCAGGGGCGGCACTGAAGCTTTCTTT
TRBD2	medium-sized	TRBV3-1	TRBJ2-5	CASSQGGLAGGQETQYF	TGTGCCAGCAGCCAAGGAGGACTAGCGGGGGGTCAAGAGACCCAGTACTTC
TRBD2	many	TRBV7-2	TRBJ2-3	CASSEGLAGSTDTQYF	TGTGCCAGCAGCGAAGGACTAGCGGGGTCCACAGATACGCAGTATTTT
TRBD2	many	TRBV12-3/TRBV12-4	TRBJ2-3	CASSLRGGALNTQYF	TGTGCCAGCAGTTTGCGCGGGGGGGCCCTAAATACGCAGTATTTT
.	many	TRBV6-4	TRBJ2-3	CASSDSREPDTQYF	TGTGCCAGCAGTGACTCCAGGGAGCCAGATACGCAGTATTTT
.	.	TRBV6-1	TRBJ1-4	CASSEASGYGPKLFF	TGTGCCAGCAGTGAAGCGTCAGGGTACGGCCCAAAACTGTTTTTT
.	.	TRBV6-5	TRBJ2-3	CASRADSGGSQYF	TGTGCCAGCAGAGCAGACTCCGGGGGATCGCAGTATTTT
.	.	TRBV4-1	TRBJ2-7	CASSQDWPGSSYEQYF	TGCGCCAGCAGCCAAGATTGGCCTGGGAGCTCCTACGAGCAGTACTTC
.	many	TRBV2	TRBJ2-1	CASSEDNEQFF	TGTGCCAGCAGTGAAGACAATGAGCAGTTCTTC
TRBD1	many	TRBV19	TRBJ1-5	CASSIRTGGGQPQHF	TGTGCCAGTAGTATCAGGACAGGGGGCGGTCAGCCCCAGCATTTT
.	many	TRBV30	TRBJ2-7	CAWSLGPSYEQYF	TGTGCCTGGAGCCTCGGGCCCTCCTACGAGCAGTACTTC
.	.	TRBV5-4	TRBJ2-2	CASSFLDNTGELFF	TGTGCCAGCAGCTTCCTTGATAACACCGGGGAGCTGTTTTTT
TRBD1	many	TRBV10-3	TRBJ1-6	CAISESTGQANSPLHF	TGTGCCATCAGTGAGTCGACGGGACAGGCCAATTCACCCCTCCACTTT
TRBD1	many	TRBV6-6	TRBJ1-4	CASRLASDRGGEKLFF	TGTGCCAGCAGACTTGCTTCGGACAGGGGAGGAGAAAAACTGTTTTTT